These 18 T cell receptor beta chains came from one sample sequenced in a study of long-term antiretroviral therapy in people with HIV. immunoSEQ v3.0 was run at survey level. This table comes from immunoSEQ multiplex PCR, and its TCRdb copy is limited to in-frame clones, with some not included. This repertoire shows 17,000 or so clones, roughly 80% found once; its top ten account for roughly 15%. The sequenced sample was unsorted PBMCs, obtained approximately 2.2 years before starting antiretroviral therapy. Source of these receptors: a man in his thirties or forties with HIV.

The J gene is TRBJ2-7, the V gene TRBV27; TRBD1 aligns across 7 bases. The CDR3 length is 14 residues. Trimming at V came to 6 bases and at J to 3 bases, leaving 8 bases not matched to a gene. CDR1 MNHEY and CDR2 SMNVEV come from the germline V gene (reference sequence). In DNA, the CDR3 is TGTGCCAGCAGGTCGACAGGGCGAATCTACGAGCAGTACTTC. Translated, it gives CASRSTGRIYEQYF.

The V call is TRBV10-2, the J call TRBJ2-7, with a possible D match to TRBD1 (5 bases). From germline, CDR1 is WSHSY and CDR2 SAAADI. V lost 10 bases to trimming and J lost 5 bases, with 18 bases between them. The CDR3 has 13 residues. CDR3 region: CATVDSARDEQYF. The CDR3 nucleotides are TGCGCCACTGTCGACAGCGCTAGGGACGAGCAGTACTTC.

This chain connects TRBV9 to TRBJ2-7, with 13 bases fitting TRBD2. This CDR3 is 16 amino acids long. The germline V gene has CDR1 SGDLS and CDR2 YYNGEE. V gave up 7 bases and J gave up 0 bases; unmatched junction bases: 7. The CDR3 bases are TGTGCCAGCCGGACTAGCGGGAGCCCCAGCTCCTACGAGCAGTACTTC. This codes for CASRTSGSPSSYEQYF.

This sequence joins TRBV27 and TRBJ2-2, with TRBD2 matching over 13 bases. This CDR3 contains 18 residues. The ends lost 5 bases at V and 5 bases at J; junction bases unmatched: 11. CDR1 is MNHEY, CDR2 SMNVEV, per germline (reference sequence). CDR3 sequence (DNA): TGTGCCAGCAGTGTCAGCCCGGGACTAGCGGGACGAACCGGGGAGCTGTTTTTT. It codes for CASSVSPGLAGRTGELFF.

V is TRBV5-4 and J is TRBJ1-5, with a tentative D call TRBD1 (6 bases). CDR1 is SGHNT, CDR2 YYREEE, per germline (reference sequence). The CDR3 loop spans 15 amino acids. The V and J ends lost 0 bases and 0 bases respectively, with 7 bases between them. The CDR3 bases are TGTGCCAGCAGCTTGGGAGGGGGTAGCAATCAGCCCCAGCATTTT. This sequence encodes CASSLGGGSNQPQHF.

This chain's CDR3 is CASSPERGANIQYF. The CDR3 DNA sequence: TGTGCCAGCAGCCCCGAACGGGGAGCAAACATTCAGTACTTC. The V and J genes are TRBV11-2 and TRBJ2-4; TRBD2 might be the D (5 bases). The CDR3 consists of 14 residues. Looked up from germline, CDR1 is SGHAT and CDR2 is FQNNGV. V was clipped by 5 bases and J by 6 bases, with 14 bases between them.

V is TRBV7-9 and J is TRBJ2-5; 7 nucleotides agree with TRBD2. V lost 6 bases, J lost 1 base, and 5 bases stayed unmatched. The germline V gene encodes CDR1 SEHNR and CDR2 FQNEAQ (reference sequence). The CDR3 spans 14 residues. CDR3 DNA sequence: TGTGCCAGCAGTTCCGGGACTATCCAAGAGACCCAGTACTTC. Translating gives CASSSGTIQETQYF.

The table lists this clone with a count of one. The chain is built from TRBV7-6 and TRBJ2-3; D ambiguous. From germline, CDR1 is SGHVS and CDR2 FNYEAQ. V shed 1 base and J shed 4 bases, with 9 bases lying between them. The CDR3 sequence is 14 residues long. The CDR3 here is CASSLGVSPDTQYF. The CDR3 DNA reads TGTGCCAGCAGCTTAGGAGTTAGTCCAGATACGCAGTATTTT.

The chain couples TRBV7-9 to TRBJ2-3, with TRBD2 matching 10 bases. Germline CDR1 SEHNR, CDR2 FQNEAQ (reference sequence). Trimming at V came to 4 bases and at J to 5 bases, leaving 15 bases not matched to a gene. The CDR3 is 18 amino acids. CDR3 bases: TGTGCCAGCAGCTCTAGCGGGAGTCCCTCTAGGGGAGGAGATACGCAGTATTTT. Translating it yields CASSSSGSPSRGGDTQYF.

The gene calls are TRBV19 and TRBJ1-2, with 8 nucleotides matching TRBD1. From germline, CDR1 is LNHDA and CDR2 SQIVND (reference sequence). This CDR3 comprises 15 residues. The junction had 8 bases not matched to a gene; V was cut back by 4 bases and J by 4 bases. The CDR3 here is CASSTGIQGAYGYTF. The CDR3 DNA reads as TGTGCCAGTAGTACAGGGATCCAGGGGGCCTATGGCTACACCTTC.

This clone is labeled medium-sized. This rearrangement joins TRBV10-2 to TRBJ2-7; no firm D call. The CDR3 totals 11 residues. V lost 8 bases, J lost 1 base, and 6 bases lay in between. The V gene's germline CDR1 is WSHSY and CDR2 SAAADI. The CDR3 DNA reads TGCGCCAGCGCCGCTTCCTACGAGCAGTACTTC. Translated: CASAASYEQYF.

This sequence joins TRBV29-1 and TRBJ2-2, with D unclear. The V end was cut by 7 bases, the J end by 0 bases, with 9 bases between. CDR1 is SQVTM, CDR2 ANQGSEA, per germline. This CDR3 spans 13 amino acids. The CDR3 DNA reads as TGCAGCGGGACCCAAACGAACACCGGGGAGCTGTTTTTT. As protein: CSGTQTNTGELFF.

This clone was observed a handful of times. This rearrangement joins TRBV11-1 to TRBJ1-4; TRBD1 agrees at 11 bases. CDR1 is SGHAT and CDR2 is FQDESV in the germline V gene (reference sequence). V lost 5 bases and J lost 6; bases outside the gene matches: 2. This CDR3 is 14 amino acids long. This CDR3 reads CASSPGQGDEKLFF. In DNA, the CDR3 is TGTGCCAGCAGCCCGGGACAGGGGGATGAAAAACTGTTTTTT.

The V and J genes are TRBV25-1 and TRBJ1-4; TRBD1 is a possible D gene (6 bases). The germline gives CDR1 MGHDK, CDR2 SYGVNS. Trimming left V 2 bases short and J 8 bases short, with 9 bases between. The CDR3 sequence is 13 residues long. CDR3 in amino acids: CASSEGTREKLFF. In nucleotides, the CDR3 is TGTGCCAGCAGTGAAGGGACACGAGAAAAACTGTTTTTT.

CDR3 protein: CASQGSTNEKLFF. The CDR3 DNA reads TGTGCCAGCCAGGGATCGACTAATGAAAAACTGTTTTTT. V is TRBV2 and J is TRBJ1-4; possibly TRBD1 for D (5 bases). CDR3 length: 13 residues. In germline, CDR1 is SNHLY, CDR2 FYNNEI. V lost 8 bases, J lost 2 bases, and 9 bases lay in between.

As for this clone: At one boundary the junction diverges from the germline segment, which might be a read error. This chain connects TRBV5-5 to TRBJ1-2; 7 bases fit TRBD1. There are 15 residues in the CDR3. Germline assignment: CDR1 SGHKS and CDR2 YYEKEE (reference sequence). CDR3 residues: CASSLGDSGNYGYTF. CDR3 nucleotides: TGTGCCAGCAGTTTGGGGGACAGTGGGAACTATGGCTACACCTTC.

The DNA for the CDR3 is TGTGCCAGCAGCGTTGATAGCGGGGTGAGCACAGATACGCAGTATTTT. It yields the protein CASSVDSGVSTDTQYF. The chain uses TRBV9 and TRBJ2-3, with 8 bases fitting TRBD2. Germline values: CDR1 SGDLS, CDR2 YYNGEE. With V trimmed by 2 bases and J by 0 bases, 5 bases remained unmatched. The CDR3 is 16 amino acids.

As regards this clone: One end of the junction does not line up with germline, which may come from a read error. The J gene is TRBJ1-1, the V gene TRBV10-3; 9 nucleotides match TRBD1. The CDR3 length is 13 residues. Germline assignment: CDR1 ENHRY and CDR2 SYGVKD. CDR3 in DNA: TGCGCCAGCAGGGGACAGGGCTACACTGAAGCTTTCTTT. It translates to CASRGQGYTEAFF.